This TCR beta chain originates from a study of technical replicates of blood from a few donors. With 7 bases removed from V and 4 bases from J, the gap between germline ends came to 13 bases. CDR3 length: 13 amino acids. Per the germline V gene, CDR1 is MNHEY and CDR2 is SMNVEV (reference sequence). Assay: immunoSEQ multiplex PCR; the TCRdb copy retains only in-frame clones and omits some. The sample includes just over 55,000 clones, 93% of them seen just once. The genes are TRBV27 and TRBJ2-5; TRBD1 is a possible D gene (6 bases). The source of this sequence is a human donor in good health. Some clones in this sample may be carry-over from other donors' samples. Sequencing used PBMCs. The CDR3, as DNA: TGTGCCAGCACCTTTACAGGGTCAGAGACCCAGTACTTC. Translation gives CASTFTGSETQYF.